Presented here are 17 T cell receptor beta chains from one specimen sequenced in a study of cytomegalovirus exposure and HLA in healthy donors (dated by TCRdb to the late 2010s). Library method: the immunoSEQ multiplex PCR assay. TCRdb re-hosts the immuneACCESS table, in-frame sequences only. Its copies lack some clones; in the studies checked, an unresolved V gene accounts for under half of them, and the cause for the rest is not known. Across this sample there are roughly 56,000 clones, with 91% seen only once. Of the sample, 2.2% falls within the top ten clones. The source material was PBMCs. Receptors originate from a woman in her twenties or thirties in good health and CMV-seronegative.

The sample holds one count of this clone. The rearrangement links TRBV6-6 to TRBJ1-2; 7 bases map to TRBD1. The CDR3 is 13 amino acids. CDR1 is MNHNY and CDR2 is SVGAGI in the germline V gene (reference sequence). Trimming cost V 7 bases and J 3 bases; bases outside gene matches: 5. CDR3 sequence (DNA): TGTGCCAGCAATGCAGGGGGGTACTATGGCTACACCTTC. This sequence encodes CASNAGGYYGYTF.

The V gene is TRBV27, the J gene TRBJ2-1; 8 nucleotides line up with TRBD2. The germline CDR1 and CDR2 sequences are MNHEY and SMNVEV (reference sequence). The CDR3 is 16 residues long. J lost 2 bases, V lost 5 bases, and 8 bases had no gene match. CDR3 coding DNA: TGTGCCAGCAGTACCCATAGCGGGATCCCCTACAATGAGCAGTTCTTC. Translated, it gives CASSTHSGIPYNEQFF.

The gene calls are TRBV9 and TRBJ2-3; 10 bases are shared with TRBD2. After removal of 1 base from V and 5 bases from J, the junction contained 7 bases not matched to a gene. Germline V gene lookup returns CDR1 SGDLS and CDR2 YYNGEE. CDR3 size: 16 residues. CDR3 coding DNA: TGTGCCAGCAGCGTATTAGAGCGGGAGGGAAAAGATACGCAGTATTTT. This codes for CASSVLEREGKDTQYF.

The V call is TRBV7-2, the J call TRBJ2-3; perhaps TRBD2 as D (5 bases). With 3 bases removed from V and 2 bases from J, the gap between germline ends came to 24 bases. The CDR3 spans 19 residues. Germline loops: CDR1 SGHTA, CDR2 FQGNSA. The CDR3 bases are TGTGCCAGCAGCTTTTACCCGACTATAGGGCCGAAGCACACAGATACGCAGTATTTT. Translated, it gives CASSFYPTIGPKHTDTQYF.

The CDR3 bases are TGTGCCAGCAGCTTATGGGGGGAGTCCCACAATGAGCAGTTCTTC. Translation gives CASSLWGESHNEQFF. The chain uses TRBV7-2 and TRBJ2-1; D perhaps matches TRBD2 (6 bases). CDR1 and CDR2 from the germline V gene are SGHTA and FQGNSA. The CDR3 contains 15 residues. V dropped 2 bases and J dropped 5 bases, with 13 bases sitting between them.

The CDR3 DNA reads TGCGCCAGCCAGGAGCCAGCGGGAGGTCCTAGCACAGATACGCAGTATTTT. Protein product: CASQEPAGGPSTDTQYF. V usage is TRBV10-2 and J usage is TRBJ2-3; 9 bases line up with TRBD2. Per the germline V gene, CDR1 is WSHSY and CDR2 is SAAADI. The CDR3 is 17 amino acids. Losses at the gene ends were 8 bases for V and 0 bases for J; bases not matched to a gene: 12.

The chain links TRBV7-2 to TRBJ1-2, with a tentative D call TRBD1 (5 bases). This CDR3 spans 14 amino acids. V lost 3 bases and J 1 base, leaving 9 bases between the germline ends. Germline values: CDR1 SGHTA, CDR2 FQGNSA. CDR3 amino acids: CASSLRQLNYGYTF. The DNA for the CDR3 is TGTGCCAGCAGCTTGCGACAGCTTAACTATGGCTACACCTTC.

The V call is TRBV7-2, the J call TRBJ2-1; D is possibly TRBD2 (6 bases). Germline CDR1 SGHTA, CDR2 FQGNSA. Trimming took off 4 bases at V and 9 bases at J, with 22 bases between the two ends. This CDR3 is built from 16 residues. The CDR3 nucleotides are TGTGCCAGCAGCTCATTCCGGGACTCAGTCGGGGGTGAGCAGTTCTTC. Amino acids: CASSSFRDSVGGEQFF.

The chain couples TRBV6-5 to TRBJ1-2, with D possibly matching TRBD1 (6 bases). The CDR3 has 13 amino acids. The ends were cut back, 8 bases at V and 8 bases at J, with 18 bases in the middle. The V gene's germline CDR1 is MNHEY and CDR2 SVGAGI. The CDR3 sequence is CASRRGAAQGYTF. The CDR3, as DNA: TGTGCCAGCCGTCGGGGGGCGGCCCAAGGCTACACCTTC.

The chain combines TRBV5-8 with TRBJ2-7; 9 bases map to TRBD1. Germline CDR1 is SGHTS and CDR2 is YDEGEE. V lost 4 bases to trimming and J lost 3 bases; unmatched junction nucleotides: 5. This CDR3 is built from 14 residues. The CDR3 loop is CASSRAGQGYEQYF. DNA of the CDR3: TGTGCCAGCAGCCGGGCGGGACAGGGCTACGAGCAGTACTTC. Complete variable domain (other parts from reference TRBV5-8 and TRBJ2-7): EAGVTQSPTHLIKTRGQQATLRCSPISGHTSVYWYQQALGLGLQFLLWYDEGEERNRGNFPPRFSGRQFPNYSSELNVNALELEDSALYLCASSRAGQGYEQYFGPGTRLTVT.

The V call is TRBV27, the J call TRBJ2-7, with TRBD2 identical over 12 bases. Germline CDR1 reads MNHEY; CDR2 reads SMNVEV (reference sequence). This CDR3 spans 15 amino acids. V lost 3 bases and J lost 3; bases outside the gene matches: 3. The CDR3, as DNA: TGTGCCAGCAGTTTCTCGACTAGCGGGAGCTACGAGCAGTACTTC. Translation gives CASSFSTSGSYEQYF.

This clone occurred once. The V call is TRBV28, the J call TRBJ1-1; D remains unclear. The ends were cut back, 1 base at V and 0 bases at J, with 18 bases in the middle. CDR3 size: 18 residues. The germline gives CDR1 MDHEN, CDR2 SYDVKM. The DNA of the CDR3 is TGTGCCAGCAGTTTATACGTCCGGAATGTGGGAGTGAACACTGAAGCTTTCTTT. Translated: CASSLYVRNVGVNTEAFF.

V and J are TRBV5-6 and TRBJ1-2; weak D call: TRBD1 (6 bases). Trimming stripped 4 bases from V and 10 bases from J, with 11 bases between. This CDR3 is built from 11 residues. Germline lookup yields CDR1 SGHDT and CDR2 YYEEEE. CDR3 nucleotide sequence: TGTGCCAGCAGCATTGGACAGATCTACACCTTC. Protein product: CASSIGQIYTF.

The chain employs TRBV18 and TRBJ1-3; the match to TRBD1 covers 7 bases. The germline CDR1 and CDR2 sequences are KGHSH and LQKENI. CDR3 length: 16 residues. V was pared by 1 base and J by 9 bases, with 12 bases of the junction left unmatched. The CDR3, as DNA: TGTGCCAGCTCACCACGATCAGGGGGAGACGTCGGCACCATATATTTT. It yields the protein CASSPRSGGDVGTIYF.

J is TRBJ1-1 and V is TRBV19; TRBD1 matches 8 bases. V was clipped by 1 base and J by 5 bases; unmatched bases: 6. Germline V gene lookup returns CDR1 LNHDA and CDR2 SQIVND (reference sequence). The CDR3 spans 15 residues. In DNA form, the CDR3 reads TGTGCCAGTAGTATAGCCCAGGGGGCGAGAACTGAAGCTTTCTTT. Protein sequence: CASSIAQGARTEAFF.

CDR3 bases: TGTGCCAGTAGTAACAGGGGGATAGATACGCAGTATTTT. Protein: CASSNRGIDTQYF. The chain is built from TRBV19 and TRBJ2-3; 8 bases align to TRBD1. The CDR3 loop spans 13 amino acids. Germline V gene lookup returns CDR1 LNHDA and CDR2 SQIVND (reference sequence). With 4 bases clipped from V and 5 bases from J, the junction kept 2 bases outside the gene matches.

This chain joins TRBV19 and TRBJ1-5, with TRBD1 as a possible D gene (5 bases). The CDR3 covers 15 residues. Per the germline V gene, CDR1 is LNHDA and CDR2 is SQIVND (reference sequence). The V and J ends lost 5 bases and 4 bases respectively, with 15 bases between them. CDR3 nucleotide sequence: TGTGCCAGTAGTCCCCCGGGTGGGGCGAATCAGCCCCAGCATTTT. Protein product: CASSPPGGANQPQHF.